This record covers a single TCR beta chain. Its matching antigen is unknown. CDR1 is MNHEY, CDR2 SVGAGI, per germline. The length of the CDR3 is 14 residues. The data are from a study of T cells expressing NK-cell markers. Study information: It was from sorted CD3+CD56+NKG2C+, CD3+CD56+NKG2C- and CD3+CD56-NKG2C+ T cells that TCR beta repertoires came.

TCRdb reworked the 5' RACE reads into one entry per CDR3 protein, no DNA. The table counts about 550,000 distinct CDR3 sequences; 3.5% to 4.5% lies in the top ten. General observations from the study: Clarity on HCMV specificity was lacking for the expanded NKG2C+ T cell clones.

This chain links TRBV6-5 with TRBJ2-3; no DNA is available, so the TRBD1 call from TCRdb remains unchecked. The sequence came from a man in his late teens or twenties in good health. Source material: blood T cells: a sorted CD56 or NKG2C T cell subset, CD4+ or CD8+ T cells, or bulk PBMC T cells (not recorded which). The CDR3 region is CASSPRGLADTQYF.